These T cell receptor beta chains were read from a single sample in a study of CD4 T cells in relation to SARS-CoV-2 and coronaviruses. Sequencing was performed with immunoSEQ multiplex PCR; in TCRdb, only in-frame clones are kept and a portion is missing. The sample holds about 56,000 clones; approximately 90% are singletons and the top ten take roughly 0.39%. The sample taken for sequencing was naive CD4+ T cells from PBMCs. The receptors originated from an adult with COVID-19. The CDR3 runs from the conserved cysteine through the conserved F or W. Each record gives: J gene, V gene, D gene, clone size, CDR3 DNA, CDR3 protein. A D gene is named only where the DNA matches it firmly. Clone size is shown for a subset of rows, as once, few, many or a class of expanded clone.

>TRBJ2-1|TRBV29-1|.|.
TGCAGCGTTGAACTACCGGGGAATGAGCAGTTCTTC
CSVELPGNEQFF
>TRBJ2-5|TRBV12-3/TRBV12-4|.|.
TGTGCCAGCAGTTTTAGGACCAAAGAGACCCAGTACTTC
CASSFRTKETQYF
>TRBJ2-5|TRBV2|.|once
TGTGCCAGCAGTGCGAATAGGGTCTTCCAAGAGACCCAGTACTTC
CASSANRVFQETQYF
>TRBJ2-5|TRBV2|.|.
TGTGCCAGCAGTGGCCACAGACGTCCTCAAGAGACCCAGTACTTC
CASSGHRRPQETQYF
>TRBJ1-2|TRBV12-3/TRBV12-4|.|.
TGTGCCAGCAGTTTAGAAAGCCACTATGGCTACACCTTC
CASSLESHYGYTF
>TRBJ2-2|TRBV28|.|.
TGTGCCAGCAGTCCACTCTCCTGGGTCGAGGGCACCGGGGAGCTGTTTTTT
CASSPLSWVEGTGELFF
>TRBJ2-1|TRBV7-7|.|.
TGTGCCAGCAGCTTAGAGGAGGGGGGTGAGCAGTTCTTC
CASSLEEGGEQFF
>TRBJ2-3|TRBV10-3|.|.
TGTGCCATCAGTGAGTCTCACCGAATCCGGGACTTGCCAGATACGCAGTATTTT
CAISESHRIRDLPDTQYF
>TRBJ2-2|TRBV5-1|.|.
TGCGCCAGCAGCTACATCGCAGGGAACACCGGGGAGCTGTTTTTT
CASSYIAGNTGELFF
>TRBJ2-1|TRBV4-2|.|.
TGTGCCAGTACCTATCGCCCGAGCTCCTACAATGAGCAGTTCTTC
CASTYRPSSYNEQFF
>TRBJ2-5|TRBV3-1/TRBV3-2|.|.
TGTGCCAGCAGCCAAAACCGGGACGAGGGGACCCAGTACTTC
CASSQNRDEGTQYF
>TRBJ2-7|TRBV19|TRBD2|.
TGTGCCAGTAGTCCCGGGATAGCGGGAAACTACGAGCAGTACTTC
CASSPGIAGNYEQYF
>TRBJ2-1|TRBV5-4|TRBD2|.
TGTGCCAGCAGCCCCCGGGGGGGAAGTAGCTCCTACAATGAGCAGTTCTTC
CASSPRGGSSSYNEQFF
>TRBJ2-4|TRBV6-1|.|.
TGTGCCAGCAAGGGGGACATTCAGTACTTC
CASKGDIQYF
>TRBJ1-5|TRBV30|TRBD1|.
TGTGCCTGGAGCGGAGAGGGACAGGGAGTCGGCCTCGGCAATCAGCCCCAGCATTTT
CAWSGEGQGVGLGNQPQHF
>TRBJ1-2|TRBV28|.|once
TGTGCCAGCAGTTTCCTCAGGGTTTTCGACTATGGCTACACCTTC
CASSFLRVFDYGYTF
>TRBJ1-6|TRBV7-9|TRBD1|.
TGTGCCAGCAGCTTAGCGACAGGGGGTCATTCACCCCTCCACTTT
CASSLATGGHSPLHF
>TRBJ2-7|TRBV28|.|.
TGTGCCAGCAGAATAGGGAGCTCCTACGAGCAGTACTTC
CASRIGSSYEQYF
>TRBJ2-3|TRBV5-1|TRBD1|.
TGCGCCAGCAACCGACAGGGGACAGATACGCAGTATTTT
CASNRQGTDTQYF
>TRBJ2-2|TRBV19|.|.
TGTGCCCCATGGGGGCAGATTTACACCGGGGAGCTGTTTTTT
CAPWGQIYTGELFF
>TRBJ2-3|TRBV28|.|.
TGTGCCAGCAGTTCCACCAGGTTGGGTGGTACGCAGTATTTT
CASSSTRLGGTQYF
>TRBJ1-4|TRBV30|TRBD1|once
TGTGCCTGGAGCCGGGGACAGGGGGAAGAAAAACTGTTTTTT
CAWSRGQGEEKLFF
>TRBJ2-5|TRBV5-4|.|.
TGTGCCAGCAGCTTGGGAGGGGAGAGGGGGCAAGAGACCCAGTACTTC
CASSLGGERGQETQYF
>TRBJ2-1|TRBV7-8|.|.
TGTGCCAGCAGCCCTACCCCCCAGGACTCGTCCTACAATGAGCAGTTCTTC
CASSPTPQDSSYNEQFF
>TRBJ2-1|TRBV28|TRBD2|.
TGTGCCAGCAGTCGATTCGGGGGGGTCAAGGACAATGAGCAGTTCTTC
CASSRFGGVKDNEQFF
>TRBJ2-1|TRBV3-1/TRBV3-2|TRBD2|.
TGTGCCAGCAGCCCTTTAGCGGGAGGGAGTTACAATGAGCAGTTCTTC
CASSPLAGGSYNEQFF
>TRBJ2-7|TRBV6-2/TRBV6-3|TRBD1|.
TGTGCCAGCAGTTACGGGTTTGGACAGGGGAACTACGAGCAGTACTTC
CASSYGFGQGNYEQYF